Listed here are 11 T cell receptor beta chains from one sample, sequenced in a study of T cells after yellow fever vaccination. MiXCR, run by TCRdb on the 5' RACE reads, gives a single entry per CDR3 protein. Counted here are a few hundred thousand distinct CDR3 sequences, roughly 8% occurring once; the ten biggest clones make up approximately 15%. The specimen was PBMCs, collected about 41 days after the first yellow fever vaccination. These receptor sequences come from a man between 18 and 29 years old who received the YFV17D yellow fever vaccine.

The chain couples TRBV18 to TRBJ2-2, with no clear D. The CDR3 has 16 residues. With 1 base removed from V and 4 bases from J, the gap between germline ends came to 13 bases. Germline-derived CDR1 and CDR2 are KGHSH and LQKENI. The CDR3 is CASSPLTLDLTGELFF. The CDR3 DNA reads as TGTGCCAGCTCACCACTAACTCTAGACCTCACCGGGGAGCTGTTTTTT.

This clonotype was seen a handful of times. The CDR3 region has the DNA TGCAGCGTGTCCCGGGACCCGCTCACTGGCGGGCAGTTCTTC. Amino acids: CSVSRDPLTGGQFF. The J gene is TRBJ2-1, the V gene TRBV29-1; perhaps D is TRBD1 or TRBD2 (5 bases each). The germline V and J ends were trimmed by 6 bases and 12 bases, with 24 bases remaining between them. The CDR3 extends over 14 amino acids. The germline V gene has CDR1 SQVTM and CDR2 ANQGSEA.

This clonotype was counted between two and nine times. The rearrangement uses TRBV7-2 and TRBJ2-4; D is ambiguous. Trimming removed 1 base from V and 0 bases from J, with 13 bases in between. The CDR3 sequence is 17 residues long. The germline V gene has CDR1 SGHTA and CDR2 FQGNSA. The chain's CDR3 is CASSLGGSLLAKNIQYF. As DNA, the CDR3 is TGTGCCAGCAGCTTAGGGGGTTCCCTACTAGCCAAAAACATTCAGTACTTC.

This clonotype was detected only a few times. The chain couples TRBV7-2 to TRBJ1-3; a weak D match, TRBD1 (5 bases). Germline V gene data show CDR1 as SGHTA and CDR2 as FQGNSA. The V and J ends lost 4 bases and 4 bases respectively, with 14 bases between them. This CDR3 has 15 amino acids. The chain's CDR3 is CASSSRGGSGNTIYF. In DNA form, the CDR3 reads TGTGCCAGCAGCTCCCGGGGGGGATCGGGAAACACCATATATTTT.

This clonotype was detected many times. The CDR3 bases are TGTGCCAGCACACCTTCGACAAGGGGCCGACGCCGATACTTC. Translating it yields CASTPSTRGRRRYF. The chain combines TRBV6-2 or TRBV6-3 with TRBJ2-7; a possible D gene is TRBD1 (5 bases). With 7 bases removed from V and 13 bases from J, the gap between germline ends came to 26 bases. The germline CDR1 and CDR2 sequences are MNHEY and SVGEGT. The CDR3 consists of 14 residues.

This clonotype was detected only a few times. This sequence joins TRBV7-2 and TRBJ1-3; D is undetermined. Per germline, CDR1 SGHTA and CDR2 FQGNSA. This CDR3 is built from 14 residues. Trimming stripped 0 bases from V and 3 bases from J, with 6 bases between. This CDR3 is CASSLAFVGNTIYF. CDR3 DNA: TGTGCCAGCAGCTTAGCGTTTGTTGGAAACACCATATATTTT.

This clonotype was observed a few times. The chain employs TRBV7-2 and TRBJ1-5; unclear D gene. CDR3 length: 12 amino acids. Trimming removed 8 bases from V and 2 bases from J, with 7 bases in between. Per the germline V gene, CDR1 is SGHTA and CDR2 is FQGNSA. In DNA, the CDR3 is TGTGCCAGCGGGATGGGCAATCAGCCCCAGCATTTT. This translates into CASGMGNQPQHF.

The V and J genes are TRBV3-1 and TRBJ2-3; TRBD1 is a possible D gene (6 bases). The CDR3 length is 16 residues. V dropped 4 bases and J dropped 5 bases, with 19 bases sitting between them. The germline V gene has CDR1 LGHDT and CDR2 YNNKEL (reference sequence). The CDR3 loop is CASSLETGSRRDTQYF. CDR3 coding DNA: TGTGCCAGCAGCCTTGAAACAGGGTCGAGGAGAGATACGCAGTATTTT.

The chain couples TRBV6-2 or TRBV6-3 to TRBJ2-2, with a tentative D call TRBD1 (5 bases). Trimming cost V 2 bases and J 3 bases, with 13 bases left between them. Germline CDR1 MNHEY, CDR2 SVGEGT. CDR3 length: 16 amino acids. CDR3 in DNA: TGTGCCAGCAGTTACGCCAGGGTGGTATACACCGGGGAGCTGTTTTTT. Its protein product is CASSYARVVYTGELFF.

This clonotype was found a few times. The gene calls are TRBV5-1 and TRBJ1-2; D ambiguous. This CDR3 spans 15 amino acids. From germline, CDR1 is SGHRS and CDR2 YFSETQ. Trimming took off 4 bases at V and 0 bases at J, with 13 bases between the two ends. CDR3 region: CASSPLREANYGYTF. The CDR3 coding sequence is TGCGCCAGCAGCCCCCTGAGGGAGGCTAACTATGGCTACACCTTC.

In this sample, this clonotype turned up a few times. This chain links TRBV20-1 with TRBJ2-5, with TRBD2 identical over 11 bases. The V and J ends lost 5 bases and 5 bases, in that order; junction bases with no gene match: 13. The germline V gene has CDR1 DFQATT and CDR2 SNEGSKA (reference sequence). The CDR3 runs 16 residues. The CDR3 sequence is CSADGGVAGGTETQYF. In DNA, the CDR3 is TGCAGTGCTGACGGTGGAGTAGCGGGGGGGACCGAGACCCAGTACTTC.